This TCR beta chain emerged from a study of blood T cell repertoires in COVID-19. Study-level information: Sample material is recorded as cDNA or gDNA derived from T cells, B-cell-depleted T cells, or PBMCs.

This CDR3 region has 15 residues. Trimming took off 0 bases at V and 8 bases at J, with 16 bases between the two ends. The germline CDR1 and CDR2 sequences are PRHDT and FYEKMQ (reference sequence). Authors' processing steps: Reference gene primer amplification gave estimated nucleated cell counts. Produced via immunoSEQ multiplex PCR; TCRdb's table is partial and in-frame only. V and J calls and clone size are as listed in that table; D and trimming were resolved from the DNA. This table has 25,000 to 35,000 clones, about 90% appearing once. The J gene is TRBJ1-2, the V gene TRBV13, with D tentatively TRBD1 (5 bases). Sequencing was performed on peripheral blood. This clonotype was obtained from a human donor in a cohort sampled during active COVID-19. Here the CDR3 DNA reads TGTGCCAGCAGCTTAGGCGTTCGGCAGGGCCGGGGCTACACCTTC. Amino acids: CASSLGVRQGRGYTF.